Following are 10 T cell receptor beta chains from one sample sequenced in a study of CD8 T cells in ankylosing spondylitis. TCRdb itself ran the 5' RACE reads through MiXCR, one entry per CDR3 protein. This table holds about 360,000 distinct CDR3 sequences, 20% found once. The sequencing sample was made of blood, either unsorted or a sorted T cell fraction (not recorded which). Receptors were obtained from a male donor with ankylosing spondylitis or in good health (not recorded which).

The chain couples TRBV7-9 to TRBJ2-7; no definite D call. Germline V gene data show CDR1 as SEHNR and CDR2 as FQNEAQ (reference sequence). V lost 3 bases to trimming and J lost 1 base, with 10 bases between them. The CDR3 covers 14 residues. This CDR3 reads CASSFPGKSYEQYF. The DNA of the CDR3 is TGTGCCAGCAGCTTCCCGGGCAAATCCTACGAGCAGTACTTC.

J is TRBJ2-2 and V is TRBV2, with TRBD1 identical over 7 bases. Trimming took 10 bases from V and 5 from J; bases not matched to a gene: 4. CDR1 and CDR2 (germline): SNHLY, FYNNEI. The CDR3 is 12 residues long. The CDR3 region has the DNA TGTGCCACTCCGACAGGGACCGGGGAGCTGTTTTTT. Translating it yields CATPTGTGELFF.

V usage is TRBV7-9 and J usage is TRBJ2-1; 8 nucleotides match TRBD2. Germline V lookup: CDR1 SEHNR, CDR2 FQNEAQ (reference sequence). The J segment lost 0 bases and the V segment lost 0 bases, leaving 4 bases of the junction unmatched. There are 17 residues in the CDR3. As DNA, the CDR3 is TGTGCCAGCAGCTTAGCGCGGGGGGAGAGCTCCTACAATGAGCAGTTCTTC. This codes for CASSLARGESSYNEQFF.

V gene TRBV2 combines with J gene TRBJ2-7; tentatively, D is TRBD1 or TRBD2 (6 bases each). The V and J ends lost 7 bases and 6 bases respectively, with 13 bases between them. This CDR3 region has 12 residues. CDR1 SNHLY and CDR2 FYNNEI come from the germline V gene. CDR3 nucleotides: TGTGCCAGCATCGTTCGGGGGCGCGAGCAGTACTTC. This gives the protein CASIVRGREQYF.

This chain connects TRBV7-9 to TRBJ2-5, with D tentatively TRBD1 (6 bases). V lost 6 bases and J 5 bases, leaving 10 bases between the germline ends. Per the germline V gene, CDR1 is SEHNR and CDR2 is FQNEAQ (reference sequence). The CDR3 sequence is 12 residues long. The CDR3 spells CASSRQGETQYF. The CDR3 DNA is TGTGCCAGCAGTCGTCAGGGGGAGACCCAGTACTTC.

This clonotype has more than one count but fewer than ten. The rearrangement uses TRBV12-5 and TRBJ2-2, with 9 nucleotides matching TRBD2. The CDR3 covers 17 residues. With V trimmed by 2 bases and J by 3 bases, 7 bases remained unmatched. Per germline, CDR1 LGHNT and CDR2 FRNRAP. This CDR3 is CASGLFLAGPDTGELFF. CDR3 sequence (DNA): TGTGCTAGTGGTTTGTTCCTAGCGGGGCCAGACACCGGGGAGCTGTTTTTT. Full variable domain (remainder filled in from reference TRBV12-5 and TRBJ2-2): DARVTQTPRHKVTEMGQEVTMRCQPILGHNTVFWYRQTMMQGLELLAYFRNRAPLDDSGMPKDRFSAEMPDATLATLKIQPSEPRDSAVYFCASGLFLAGPDTGELFFGEGSRLTVL.

This clonotype was detected only a few times. The J gene is TRBJ2-7, the V gene TRBV29-1, with TRBD1 identical over 8 bases. CDR1 SQVTM and CDR2 ANQGSEA come from the germline V gene. The length of the CDR3 is 13 residues. Losses at the gene ends were 4 bases for V and 4 bases for J; bases not matched to a gene: 6. The CDR3 nucleotides read TGCAGCGTTGGGGGACAGGAGGAATACGAGCAGTACTTC. This encodes CSVGGQEEYEQYF.

There are a few counts of this clonotype. This sequence joins TRBV28 and TRBJ2-7; 7 bases align to TRBD1. This CDR3 is 12 amino acids long. V was clipped by 5 bases and J by 7 bases; unmatched bases: 5. CDR1 is MDHEN and CDR2 is SYDVKM in the germline V gene. The chain's CDR3 is CASSATGMEQYF. In DNA, the CDR3 is TGTGCCAGCAGTGCGACAGGGATGGAGCAGTACTTC.

J is TRBJ2-2 and V is TRBV7-6, with TRBD1 matching 11 bases. The germline gives CDR1 SGHVS, CDR2 FNYEAQ. The CDR3 length is 16 residues. V shed 5 bases and J 5 bases; nucleotides not matched to a gene: 7. The CDR3 DNA follows: TGTGCCAGCAGCCCAAGGACAGGGGGCCGAACCGGGGAGCTGTTTTTT. Its protein is CASSPRTGGRTGELFF.

This clonotype was detected only a few times. V gene TRBV7-8 combines with J gene TRBJ2-4, with 8 bases aligning to TRBD1. The CDR3 is 16 residues long. Trimming at V came to 4 bases and at J to 4 bases, leaving 9 bases not matched to a gene. CDR1 and CDR2 (germline): SGHVS, FQNEAQ. The CDR3 DNA reads TGTGCCAGCAGCTCACAGGACAGGGCTGGGAAAAACATTCAGTACTTC. Translated, it gives CASSSQDRAGKNIQYF. Complete variable domain (other parts from reference TRBV7-8 and TRBJ2-4): GAGVSQSPRYKVAKRGQDVALRCDPISGHVSLFWYQQALGQGPEFLTYFQNEAQLDKSGLPSDRFFAERPEGSVSTLKIQRTQQEDSAVYLCASSSQDRAGKNIQYFGAGTRLSVL.